These 26 T cell receptor beta chains came from one sample sequenced in a study of blood T cell repertoires in COVID-19. The assay was immunoSEQ multiplex PCR, and TCRdb's table has in-frame clones only and misses some. This sample has roughly 180,000 clones; 75% to 90% occur once, and the top ten carry roughly 8.2%. The sequenced material came from peripheral blood. The source is a woman in her sixties with acute or convalescent COVID-19.

The J gene is TRBJ2-1, the V gene TRBV18, with 13 positions matching TRBD2. The CDR3 loop spans 20 amino acids. Germline lookup yields CDR1 KGHSH and CDR2 LQKENI. The V and J ends lost 3 bases and 0 bases, in that order; junction bases with no gene match: 11. DNA for the CDR3: TGTGCCAGCTCACCGAGACTAGCGGGAGGAATTGCAAGCTCCTACAATGAGCAGTTCTTC. As protein: CASSPRLAGGIASSYNEQFF.

The chain couples TRBV4-2 to TRBJ2-1, with 7 bases that match TRBD2. Germline CDR1 LGHNA, CDR2 YNFKEQ. V gave up 4 bases and J gave up 0 bases; unmatched junction bases: 3. The CDR3 is made up of 15 amino acids. The CDR3, as DNA: TGTGCCAGCAGCCTTACTAGCGACTCCTACAATGAGCAGTTCTTC. As protein: CASSLTSDSYNEQFF.

This chain connects TRBV30 to TRBJ1-5; 10 nucleotides align to TRBD1. Trimming cost V 2 bases and J 5 bases; bases outside gene matches: 6. The CDR3 spans 15 residues. The germline V gene has CDR1 GTSNPN and CDR2 SVGIG (reference sequence). The CDR3 DNA reads as TGTGCCTGGAGTACGGACAGGGGGAGGGATCAGCCCCAGCATTTT. The encoded protein is CAWSTDRGRDQPQHF.

V and J are TRBV28 and TRBJ1-4; D not resolved. Germline V gene data show CDR1 as MDHEN and CDR2 as SYDVKM. V was pared by 5 bases and J by 4 bases, with 2 bases between. The CDR3 extends over 11 amino acids. The CDR3 bases are TGTGCCAGCAGTCTTAATGAAAAACTGTTTTTT. Encoded protein: CASSLNEKLFF.

V gene TRBV6-5 combines with J gene TRBJ1-5, with 10 bases aligning to TRBD1. V trimming: 9 bases; J trimming: 5 bases; junction bases outside the gene matches: 7. Per germline, CDR1 MNHEY and CDR2 SVGAGI. This CDR3 has 14 amino acids. The CDR3 spells CASRRDRGDQPQHF. The CDR3 DNA reads TGTGCCAGTCGCCGGGACAGGGGAGATCAGCCCCAGCATTTT.

V usage is TRBV5-1 and J usage is TRBJ2-5; 7 bases are shared with TRBD2. V lost 4 bases, J lost 2 bases, and 2 bases stayed unmatched. Germline lookup yields CDR1 SGHRS and CDR2 YFSETQ. There are 13 residues in the CDR3. In DNA, the CDR3 is TGCGCCAGCAGCGCTAGCGGACAAGAGACCCAGTACTTC. Its translation: CASSASGQETQYF.

The rearrangement uses TRBV12-5 and TRBJ1-1; TRBD1 might be the D (5 bases). Germline assignment: CDR1 LGHNT and CDR2 FRNRAP. Trimming pared 3 bases from V and 5 bases from J, leaving 16 bases between. The CDR3 runs 15 residues. CDR3 bases: TGTGCTAGTGGTTTAGGTGCCGGGGGAGGGACTGAAGCTTTCTTT. Translation: CASGLGAGGGTEAFF.

The V call is TRBV28, the J call TRBJ2-1, with TRBD1 matching 10 bases. The length of the CDR3 is 14 residues. J lost 5 bases, V lost 7 bases, and 5 bases had no gene match. Germline V gives CDR1 MDHEN, CDR2 SYDVKM. The CDR3 sequence is CASTGTGENNEQFF. The CDR3 DNA reads TGTGCCAGCACCGGGACAGGGGAAAACAATGAGCAGTTCTTC.

This chain links TRBV7-9 with TRBJ2-7, with 7 nucleotides matching TRBD1. V was pared by 5 bases and J by 0 bases, with 7 bases of the junction left unmatched. This CDR3 contains 15 residues. Germline-derived CDR1 and CDR2 are SEHNR and FQNEAQ (reference sequence). The CDR3 DNA follows: TGTGCCAGCAGCCCTCGGACAGGTTTCTCCTACGAGCAGTACGTC. Its translation is CASSPRTGFSYEQYV.

This chain connects TRBV6-5 to TRBJ2-7; maybe TRBD2 (5 bases). This CDR3 is built from 15 residues. The V gene lost 7 bases and the J gene lost 7 bases, with 23 bases spanning the gap. Germline loops: CDR1 MNHEY, CDR2 SVGAGI. The CDR3, as DNA: TGTGCCAGCACCCCCGAGGGTCGGCGTAAAAAGGAGCAGTACTTC. Its protein is CASTPEGRRKKEQYF.

This chain's CDR3 is CAWSPGTVDGYTF. CDR3 nucleotides: TGTGCCTGGAGTCCTGGGACAGTGGATGGCTACACCTTC. The V gene is TRBV30, the J gene TRBJ1-2; 7 bases are a match to TRBD1. The CDR3 contains 13 residues. Germline lookup yields CDR1 GTSNPN and CDR2 SVGIG (reference sequence). V lost 2 bases, J lost 6 bases, and 6 bases stayed unmatched.

The chain carries TRBV18 and TRBJ1-3; TRBD1 agrees at 8 bases. CDR1 is KGHSH and CDR2 is LQKENI in the germline V gene. The CDR3 runs to 15 residues. V gave up 5 bases and J gave up 2 bases; unmatched junction bases: 5. The CDR3 here is CASSEGQGPGNTIYF. The DNA for the CDR3 is TGTGCCAGCTCAGAAGGACAGGGACCTGGAAACACCATATATTTT.

As regards this clone: Other DNA sequences in the same sample also yield this CDR3. This chain connects TRBV6-5 to TRBJ1-1; D call uncertain. The V and J ends lost 2 bases and 0 bases respectively, with 7 bases between them. The CDR3 covers 14 residues. Germline values: CDR1 MNHEY, CDR2 SVGAGI. The CDR3 DNA is TGTGCCAGCAGTTACGGCGGATTGAACACTGAAGCTTTCTTT. It translates to CASSYGGLNTEAFF.

The V gene is TRBV5-1, the J gene TRBJ2-1; D might be TRBD2 (6 bases). The germline gives CDR1 SGHRS, CDR2 YFSETQ. This CDR3 has 14 residues. V lost 4 bases and J lost 2, with 10 bases in between. CDR3 DNA sequence: TGCGCCAGCAGCCGGGACTCCACCTACAATGAGCAGTTCTTC. It is translated as CASSRDSTYNEQFF.

The chain is built from TRBV19 and TRBJ2-3; the D is unclear. The V end lost 2 bases, the J end lost 3 bases, and 6 bases lay between the germline ends. From germline, CDR1 is LNHDA and CDR2 SQIVND (reference sequence). CDR3 size: 13 residues. CDR3 nucleotides: TGTGCCAGTAGTATACTCGGGACAGATACGCAGTATTTT. It specifies CASSILGTDTQYF.

The V call is TRBV7-8, the J call TRBJ1-6; D is uncertain. With 1 base removed from V and 7 bases from J, the gap between germline ends came to 11 bases. The CDR3 runs to 15 residues. The germline CDR1 and CDR2 sequences are SGHVS and FQNEAQ. The CDR3 nucleotides are TGTGCCAGCAGCTTAGGTCGGGTCCCCAATTCACCCCTCCACTTT. Its translation is CASSLGRVPNSPLHF.

Concerning this clone: At one end the junction does not follow the germline gene, possibly because of a read error. J is TRBJ2-5 and V is TRBV7-7; D possibly corresponds to TRBD2 (6 bases). The CDR3 consists of 14 residues. Per germline, CDR1 SSHAT and CDR2 FNYEAQ (reference sequence). CDR3 DNA sequence: TGTGCTAGCAGCTATGGACGGGGGCAAGAGACCCAGTACTTC. This sequence encodes CASSYGRGQETQYF. Filled out from reference TRBV7-7 and TRBJ2-5, the complete variable domain reads GAGVSQSPRYKVTKRGQDVTLRCDPISSHATLYWYQQALGQGPEFLTYFNYEAQPDKSGLPSDRFSAERPEGSISTLTIQRTEQRDSAMYRCASSYGRGQETQYFGPGTRLLVL.

The chain couples TRBV7-2 to TRBJ2-2; the match to TRBD2 covers 7 bases. This CDR3 spans 15 amino acids. Germline V gives CDR1 SGHTA, CDR2 FQGNSA. V lost 2 bases to trimming and J lost 6 bases; unmatched junction nucleotides: 6. This CDR3 reads CASSLQAGWAGELFF. Here the CDR3 DNA reads TGTGCCAGCAGCTTACAAGCGGGATGGGCCGGGGAGCTGTTTTTT.

About this clone itself: This CDR3 is also generated by other DNA sequences in the sample. V gene TRBV27 combines with J gene TRBJ1-1, with D unresolved. Germline CDR1 and CDR2: MNHEY and SMNVEV (reference sequence). V was trimmed by 1 base and J by 1 base, leaving 4 bases between them. The CDR3 consists of 13 residues. The CDR3: CASSLFRNTEAFF. The DNA of the CDR3 is TGTGCCAGCAGTTTATTCAGGAACACTGAAGCTTTCTTT.

J is TRBJ1-5 and V is TRBV27, with 7 nucleotides matching TRBD1. The V gene end was trimmed by 5 bases and the J gene end by 3 bases; junction bases not matched to a gene: 10. The CDR3 spans 16 residues. Germline CDR1 reads MNHEY; CDR2 reads SMNVEV (reference sequence). The DNA for the CDR3 is TGTGCCAGCAGTCCCAGACAGGGTTGGGACAATCAGCCCCAGCATTTT. Encoded protein: CASSPRQGWDNQPQHF.

The CDR3 region has the DNA TGTGCCAGCACCCCAGATGGGGGGGTGATGAACACTGAAGCTTTCTTT. It specifies CASTPDGGVMNTEAFF. This chain uses TRBV5-4 with TRBJ1-1; a possible D gene is TRBD1 (5 bases). Trimming cost V 6 bases and J 0 bases, with 18 bases left between them. The V gene's germline CDR1 is SGHNT and CDR2 YYREEE (reference sequence). The CDR3 covers 16 residues.

The chain is built from TRBV2 and TRBJ1-5; TRBD1 is a possible D gene (6 bases). The CDR3 extends over 16 amino acids. Looked up from germline, CDR1 is SNHLY and CDR2 is FYNNEI. V lost 6 bases and J 0 bases, leaving 15 bases between the germline ends. The CDR3 region is CASRPHRANSNQPQHF. In DNA form, the CDR3 reads TGTGCCAGCAGGCCCCACAGGGCGAATAGCAATCAGCCCCAGCATTTT.

The chain employs TRBV5-1 and TRBJ2-5; tentative D call: TRBD1 (7 bases). Germline CDR1 reads SGHRS; CDR2 reads YFSETQ. The V gene lost 4 bases and the J gene lost 5 bases, with 12 bases spanning the gap. This CDR3 contains 13 residues. The CDR3 bases are TGCGCCAGCAGCGACGGAGGGGGCGAGACCCAGTACTTC. Its protein is CASSDGGGETQYF.

The rearrangement joins TRBV5-4 to TRBJ1-1, with TRBD1 matching over 10 bases. Germline assignment: CDR1 SGHNT and CDR2 YYREEE (reference sequence). V trimming: 3 bases; J trimming: 1 base; junction bases outside the gene matches: 3. This CDR3 is 15 amino acids long. CDR3 region: CASSWGQGPNTEAFF. The CDR3 nucleotides read TGTGCCAGCAGCTGGGGACAGGGGCCGAACACTGAAGCTTTCTTT.

The gene calls are TRBV28 and TRBJ1-4; D remains unclear. Germline CDR1 and CDR2: MDHEN and SYDVKM. This CDR3 has 14 residues. V lost 8 bases and J lost 11, with 21 bases in between. The DNA of the CDR3 is TGTGCCAGCGCTTACCCCCGGGGTCCCGGGAAACTGTTTTTT. It is translated as CASAYPRGPGKLFF.

The rearrangement joins TRBV4-1 to TRBJ2-1; no definite D call. Trimming took off 0 bases at V and 2 bases at J, with 11 bases between the two ends. The CDR3 totals 16 residues. Germline V lookup: CDR1 MGHRA, CDR2 YSYEKL. The CDR3 DNA reads as TGCGCCAGCAGCCAAGAGGAATGGGCGACCTACAATGAGCAGTTCTTC. Protein sequence: CASSQEEWATYNEQFF.